This T cell receptor (beta chain) is from a study of cytomegalovirus exposure and HLA in healthy donors. PCR was performed using 60 Vbeta and 13 Jbeta primers. Some clones are missing from TCRdb's copy, which holds only in-frame ones; the method was immunoSEQ multiplex PCR. Altogether about 98,000 clones are present, about 81% being singletons, with the ten largest covering approximately 1.4%. The CDR3 is made up of 13 amino acids. Germline V gene data show CDR1 as MNHEY and CDR2 as SVGAGI. V lost 5 bases to trimming and J lost 7 bases, with 11 bases between them. Sequencing input: PBMCs. This clonotype was obtained from a man aged 35-49 years in good health and CMV-seronegative. The V call is TRBV6-5, the J call TRBJ1-4; D not resolved. Here the CDR3 DNA reads TGTGCCAGCAGTGAGGGCATGGGTGAAAAACTGTTTTTT. Its protein is CASSEGMGEKLFF.